This T cell receptor beta chain was identified in a study of T cell clones after liver transplantation. Study-level information: Samples came from ITN030ST, which attempted immunosuppression withdrawal within 2 years of liver transplantation. TCRbeta sequencing after a pre-transplant mixed lymphocyte reaction identified graft-donor-reactive clones, later tracked in post-transplant blood. Timepoints were pre-transplant, pre-withdrawal, and after withdrawal was completed or failed.

The CDR3 extends over 15 amino acids. V lost 1 base, J lost 8 bases, and 15 bases lay in between. Germline V gene sequence: CDR1 SGHVS, CDR2 FNYEAQ. Study-level results: In a couple of subjects, few donor cells limited the measurable donor-reactive repertoire.

Comments on this clone: The target antigen is unknown.

Sequencing used immunoSEQ multiplex PCR; TCRdb keeps in-frame clones, though not all of them. The table has around 100,000 clones, more than 75% seen once. This receptor was identified in a human donor who received a liver transplant. Sequencing used CD4+ T cells from blood, obtained before liver transplant. This sequence joins TRBV7-6 and TRBJ1-5, with D possibly being TRBD1 (6 bases). The CDR3, as DNA: TGTGCCAGCAGCTTAGGGCGGGGGGCGGTGGAGCCCCAGCATTTT. Amino acid sequence: CASSLGRGAVEPQHF.